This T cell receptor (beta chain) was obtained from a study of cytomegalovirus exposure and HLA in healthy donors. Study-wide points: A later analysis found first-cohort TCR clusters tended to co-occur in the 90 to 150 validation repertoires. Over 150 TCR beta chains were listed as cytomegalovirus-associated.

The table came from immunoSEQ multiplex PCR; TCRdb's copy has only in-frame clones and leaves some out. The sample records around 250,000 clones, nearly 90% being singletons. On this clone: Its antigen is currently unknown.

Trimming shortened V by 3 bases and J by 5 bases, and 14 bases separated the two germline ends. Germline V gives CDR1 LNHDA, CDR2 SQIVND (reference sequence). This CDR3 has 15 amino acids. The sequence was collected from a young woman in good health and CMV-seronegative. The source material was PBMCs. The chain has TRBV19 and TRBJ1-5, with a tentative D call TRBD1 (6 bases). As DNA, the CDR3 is TGTGCCAGTAGTATCGATAGGGGGACCCATCAGCCCCAGCATTTT. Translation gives CASSIDRGTHQPQHF. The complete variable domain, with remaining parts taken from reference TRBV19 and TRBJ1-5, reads DGGITQSPKYLFRKEGQNVTLSCEQNLNHDAMYWYRQDPGQGLRLIYYSQIVNDFQKGDIAEGYSVSREKKESFPLTVTSAQKNPTAFYLCASSIDRGTHQPQHFGDGTRLSIL.